The clone carrying this T cell receptor beta chain occurred many times. The target antigen is unknown. Germline lookup yields CDR1 SGHVS and CDR2 FQNEAQ. V was clipped by 3 bases and J by 3 bases; unmatched bases: 1. The CDR3 runs 14 residues. This sample was taken from a study of early T cells in non-severe SARS-CoV-2 infection. Study findings and constraints: Using VDJdb, the matching emphasized anti-spike CD8 responses while missing private and CD4 specificities.

Attachment of unique molecular identifiers was made to individual cDNA molecules. TCRdb itself ran the 5' RACE reads through MiXCR, one entry per CDR3 protein. The table has some 82,000 distinct CDR3 sequences, approximately 6% seen once. Sequenced: whole blood. This chain connects TRBV7-8 to TRBJ2-3; TRBD2 agrees at 9 bases. This TCR came from an adult who was a healthcare worker with PCR-confirmed SARS-CoV-2 infection or an uninfected control (not recorded which). The CDR3, as DNA: TGTGCCAGCAGCTTGGGACTAGCTACAGATACGCAGTATTTT. Translated, it gives CASSLGLATDTQYF.